Shown below are 16 T cell receptor beta chains from a single sample sequenced in a study of blood T cell repertoires in COVID-19. Some clones are missing from TCRdb's copy, which holds only in-frame ones; the method was immunoSEQ multiplex PCR. The table has roughly 91,000 clones, more than 75% seen once. Sequencing was carried out using peripheral blood. These receptors came from a woman aged 80 or over with acute or convalescent COVID-19.

The chain employs TRBV4-1 and TRBJ2-2, with a possible D match to TRBD2 (5 bases). The germline V gene has CDR1 MGHRA and CDR2 YSYEKL. V was pared by 0 bases and J by 1 base, with 9 bases between. The CDR3 has 16 residues. The CDR3: CASSQESGLNTGELFF. CDR3 coding DNA: TGCGCCAGCAGCCAAGAAAGCGGCTTGAACACCGGGGAGCTGTTTTTT.

There are a few counts of this clone. V gene TRBV9 combines with J gene TRBJ2-5, with D possibly matching TRBD2 (5 bases). The CDR3 length is 13 residues. Germline V gives CDR1 SGDLS, CDR2 YYNGEE. The ends were cut back, 3 bases at V and 4 bases at J, with 10 bases in the middle. The CDR3 here is CASSGSSGETQYF. Written as DNA, the CDR3 is TGTGCCAGCAGCGGTTCAAGCGGAGAGACCCAGTACTTC.

V usage is TRBV27 and J usage is TRBJ2-1; 7 nucleotides line up with TRBD2. The V and J ends lost 3 bases and 6 bases, in that order; junction bases with no gene match: 8. The length of the CDR3 is 15 residues. The germline V gene encodes CDR1 MNHEY and CDR2 SMNVEV (reference sequence). The CDR3 bases are TGTGCCAGCAGTTTCGGGGCTAGCGGCCTCAATGAGCAGTTCTTC. Encoded protein: CASSFGASGLNEQFF.

The chain has TRBV19 and TRBJ1-2, with TRBD1 matching 10 bases. CDR1 is LNHDA, CDR2 SQIVND, per germline (reference sequence). The trim removed 5 bases at V and 6 bases at J, leaving 6 bases unmatched. This CDR3 contains 14 residues. DNA of the CDR3: TGTGCCAGTAGTCCTCGGACAGGGGGAAATGGCTACACCTTC. Translated: CASSPRTGGNGYTF. The full variable domain, its missing parts supplied by reference TRBV19 and TRBJ1-2, is DGGITQSPKYLFRKEGQNVTLSCEQNLNHDAMYWYRQDPGQGLRLIYYSQIVNDFQKGDIAEGYSVSREKKESFPLTVTSAQKNPTAFYLCASSPRTGGNGYTFGSGTRLTVV.

This chain links TRBV5-6 with TRBJ1-1; 7 bases are a match to TRBD1. Germline V lookup: CDR1 SGHDT, CDR2 YYEEEE. The CDR3 loop spans 16 amino acids. The ends lost 1 base at V and 4 bases at J; junction bases unmatched: 10. The DNA for the CDR3 is TGTGCCAGCAGCTTGTTGGACAGGCCCGGAGGCACTGAAGCTTTCTTT. Its protein product is CASSLLDRPGGTEAFF.

This sequence joins TRBV6-2 or TRBV6-3 and TRBJ2-7, with TRBD2 matching over 15 bases. Trimming took 4 bases from V and 5 from J; bases not matched to a gene: 6. CDR3 size: 16 residues. CDR1 is MNHEY, CDR2 SVGEGT, per germline. The CDR3 here is CASSSSGTSGRNEQYF. The CDR3 DNA reads TGTGCCAGCAGTTCGTCCGGGACTAGCGGGAGGAACGAGCAGTACTTC.

The chain uses TRBV5-1 and TRBJ2-3, with TRBD1 identical over 7 bases. The CDR3 loop spans 14 amino acids. The V gene end was trimmed by 0 bases and the J gene end by 5 bases; junction bases not matched to a gene: 3. The germline V gene encodes CDR1 SGHRS and CDR2 YFSETQ. The CDR3 protein is CASSLGQGGDTQYF. Here the CDR3 DNA reads TGCGCCAGCAGCTTGGGACAGGGTGGAGATACGCAGTATTTT.

The genes are TRBV7-9 and TRBJ2-3; 7 nucleotides agree with TRBD2. The germline V gene encodes CDR1 SEHNR and CDR2 FQNEAQ (reference sequence). The CDR3 is 16 amino acids. After removal of 4 bases from V and 0 bases from J, the junction contained 7 bases not matched to a gene. This CDR3 is CASSYVPSGSTDTQYF. Here the CDR3 DNA reads TGTGCCAGCAGCTACGTTCCTAGCGGTAGCACAGATACGCAGTATTTT.

The genes are TRBV28 and TRBJ1-5; D is ambiguous. V shed 0 bases and J shed 6 bases, with 12 bases lying between them. CDR3 size: 15 residues. Germline CDR1 reads MDHEN; CDR2 reads SYDVKM. The CDR3 bases are TGTGCCAGCAGTTTATGGACGGGTGTTGTTCAGCCCCAGCATTTT. Encoded protein: CASSLWTGVVQPQHF.

The V gene is TRBV25-1, the J gene TRBJ1-5; D might be TRBD1 (5 bases). The CDR3 contains 14 residues. Per germline, CDR1 MGHDK and CDR2 SYGVNS. V was cut by 6 bases and J by 6 bases, with 15 bases left in between. The CDR3 is CASSHRGVGQPQHF. The CDR3 DNA reads as TGTGCCAGCAGCCACCGGGGGGTCGGTCAGCCCCAGCATTTT.

The CDR3 sequence is CASSADRGFSPLHF. The CDR3 region has the DNA TGTGCCAGCAGCGCTGACAGGGGCTTCTCACCCCTCCACTTT. The chain carries TRBV9 and TRBJ1-6, with TRBD1 matching 8 bases. This CDR3 contains 14 residues. Per germline, CDR1 SGDLS and CDR2 YYNGEE. The ends lost 3 bases at V and 10 bases at J; junction bases unmatched: 6.

This rearrangement joins TRBV5-1 to TRBJ2-1; D perhaps matches TRBD1 (5 bases). The CDR3 loop spans 14 amino acids. V was pared by 0 bases and J by 8 bases, with 12 bases between. Germline lookup yields CDR1 SGHRS and CDR2 YFSETQ. For the CDR3, the DNA is TGCGCCAGCAGCTTGGAGTACGGCAGGGATGAGCAGTTCTTC. Its protein is CASSLEYGRDEQFF.

The chain joins TRBV27 to TRBJ2-4; 8 bases agree with TRBD1. This CDR3 has 13 amino acids. The germline V gene encodes CDR1 MNHEY and CDR2 SMNVEV (reference sequence). Trimming removed 5 bases from V and 9 bases from J; junction bases left unmatched: 6. CDR3 nucleotides: TGTGCCAGCAGTCCAGGACAGGGTCGCATTCAGTACTTC. This encodes CASSPGQGRIQYF.

This sequence joins TRBV27 and TRBJ2-7, with TRBD2 as a possible D gene (6 bases). The CDR3 has 16 amino acids. CDR1 and CDR2 (germline): MNHEY, SMNVEV (reference sequence). Trimming removed 5 bases at V and 6 bases at J, with 23 bases between. Written as DNA, the CDR3 is TGTGCCAGCAGTACCCCCTTTGGGGGGATGCGGGGCGAGCAGTACTTC. This gives the protein CASSTPFGGMRGEQYF.

The chain uses TRBV2 and TRBJ2-3, with TRBD1 as a possible D gene (6 bases). This CDR3 is 15 amino acids long. Germline-derived CDR1 and CDR2 are SNHLY and FYNNEI. Trimming took off 0 bases at V and 6 bases at J, with 13 bases between the two ends. In nucleotides, the CDR3 is TGTGCCAGCAGTGAAGCGGGGACACCCTCGGATACGCAGTATTTT. Translation gives CASSEAGTPSDTQYF.

V usage is TRBV5-4 and J usage is TRBJ2-7; tentative D call: TRBD2 (6 bases). This CDR3 is 15 amino acids long. The V gene lost 4 bases and the J gene lost 6 bases, with 20 bases spanning the gap. The germline CDR1 and CDR2 sequences are SGHNT and YYREEE (reference sequence). CDR3 amino acids: CASSRGRGLSGEQYF. The DNA for the CDR3 is TGTGCCAGCAGCAGAGGGCGGGGCCTTTCGGGCGAGCAGTACTTC.